What follows are 12 T cell receptor beta chains derived from one specimen sequenced in a study of blood T cell repertoires in COVID-19. Using immunoSEQ multiplex PCR, the repertoire was profiled, and TCRdb retains in-frame clones only, with some absent. The sample contains 200,000 to 300,000 clones, about nine tenths of which appear only once. Sequencing was done on a sample of PBMCs or T cells enriched from blood (not recorded which). Receptor source: a woman aged 30 to 39 with acute COVID-19.

The chain combines TRBV7-3 with TRBJ1-1; tentatively, D is TRBD1 (5 bases). CDR3 length: 14 residues. Germline V CDR1 and CDR2: SGHTA, FQGTGA. V gave up 3 bases and J gave up 10 bases, with 18 bases separating them. In nucleotides, the CDR3 is TGTGCCAGCAGCTTGGGGGGAGAGGCGACGGGAGCTTTCTTT. As protein: CASSLGGEATGAFF.

The gene calls are TRBV24-1 and TRBJ2-5; 7 bases agree with TRBD1. V lost 5 bases to trimming and J lost 5 bases; unmatched junction nucleotides: 4. The CDR3 has 13 residues. CDR1 is KGHDR, CDR2 SFDVKD, per germline. The CDR3 DNA reads TGTGCCACCAGTGGTCAGGGGGATGAGACCCAGTACTTC. Its translation: CATSGQGDETQYF.

The rearrangement joins TRBV5-5 to TRBJ1-5; D is perhaps TRBD1 (6 bases). Trimming took off 0 bases at V and 7 bases at J, with 14 bases between the two ends. The CDR3 is 15 amino acids. CDR1 is SGHKS, CDR2 YYEKEE, per germline (reference sequence). DNA of the CDR3: TGTGCCAGCAGCTTGGGTTCGGGACAAGTACAGCCCCAGCATTTT. As protein: CASSLGSGQVQPQHF.

This clone was counted once. V usage is TRBV19 and J usage is TRBJ2-1, with 7 bases fitting TRBD1. The CDR3 loop spans 14 amino acids. Germline assignment: CDR1 LNHDA and CDR2 SQIVND (reference sequence). V gave up 7 bases and J gave up 1 base; unmatched junction bases: 4. In DNA form, the CDR3 reads TGTGCCAGTACCAGGACAGGATCCTACAATGAGCAGTTCTTC. This codes for CASTRTGSYNEQFF.

This rearrangement joins TRBV24-1 to TRBJ2-5; 9 bases are a match to TRBD2. CDR1 and CDR2 from the germline V gene are KGHDR and SFDVKD. This CDR3 spans 13 amino acids. V dropped 9 bases and J dropped 5; count of bases not matched to a gene: 6. DNA for the CDR3: TGTGCCACCGCAGCGGGGGGTGAGGAGACCCAGTACTTC. Its translation is CATAAGGEETQYF.

This clone appeared once. This chain uses TRBV11-2 with TRBJ2-2, with 8 bases fitting TRBD1. With V trimmed by 8 bases and J by 4 bases, 9 bases remained unmatched. Germline CDR1 SGHAT, CDR2 FQNNGV. The CDR3 totals 15 residues. CDR3 protein: CASSQGAHGTGELFF. The CDR3 region has the DNA TGTGCCAGCTCCCAGGGGGCTCATGGCACCGGGGAGCTGTTTTTT.

This clone was detected only once. J is TRBJ1-2 and V is TRBV3-1 (or the pseudogene TRBV3-2); possible D gene TRBD1, 6 bases. This CDR3 spans 14 amino acids. The ends were cut back, 0 bases at V and 7 bases at J, with 12 bases in the middle. From germline, CDR1 is LGHDT and CDR2 YNNKEL (reference sequence). The DNA for the CDR3 is TGTGCCAGCAGCCAAGATAAGGGGGGGGCTGGCTACACCTTC. It is translated as CASSQDKGGAGYTF.

This rearrangement joins TRBV6-4 to TRBJ1-1; TRBD1 is a possible D gene (6 bases). The germline V gene has CDR1 MRHNA and CDR2 SNTAGT. The CDR3 has 14 amino acids. The germline V and J ends were trimmed by 5 bases and 3 bases, with 13 bases remaining between them. The CDR3 spells CASSREGGDTEAFF. The CDR3 coding sequence is TGTGCCAGCAGTCGGGAGGGGGGCGACACTGAAGCTTTCTTT.

This clone showed up just once. The chain uses TRBV27 and TRBJ1-5, with D unresolved. Per the germline V gene, CDR1 is MNHEY and CDR2 is SMNVEV (reference sequence). This CDR3 comprises 13 residues. Trimming removed 3 bases from V and 4 bases from J, with 7 bases in between. The CDR3 loop reads CASSFSRNQPQHF. The CDR3 DNA follows: TGTGCCAGCAGTTTCAGCAGGAATCAGCCCCAGCATTTT.

The V gene is TRBV6-5, the J gene TRBJ2-1; TRBD2 agrees at 9 bases. Losses at the gene ends were 10 bases for V and 1 base for J; bases not matched to a gene: 8. The CDR3 totals 15 residues. Germline V gene sequence: CDR1 MNHEY, CDR2 SVGAGI. The CDR3 protein is CATLAGFRSYNEQFF. CDR3 bases: TGTGCCACCCTAGCGGGGTTTAGGTCCTACAATGAGCAGTTCTTC.

The rearrangement uses TRBV5-1 and TRBJ1-5; 8 nucleotides agree with TRBD1. V shed 0 bases, J shed 7 bases, and the junction held 12 bases outside the gene matches. Germline V gives CDR1 SGHRS, CDR2 YFSETQ. The CDR3 has 17 amino acids. CDR3 sequence reads: CASSLDSDREVGQPQHF. The DNA of the CDR3 is TGCGCCAGCAGCTTGGACTCGGACAGGGAGGTAGGGCAGCCCCAGCATTTT.

The rearrangement joins TRBV7-9 to TRBJ1-2, with D unclear. The CDR3 has 12 residues. CDR1 SEHNR and CDR2 FQNEAQ come from the germline V gene (reference sequence). Trimming took 5 bases from V and 8 from J, leaving 12 bases between them. The CDR3 DNA is TGTGCCAGCAGCGTCGGGATCTGGGGCTACACCTTC. Protein: CASSVGIWGYTF.